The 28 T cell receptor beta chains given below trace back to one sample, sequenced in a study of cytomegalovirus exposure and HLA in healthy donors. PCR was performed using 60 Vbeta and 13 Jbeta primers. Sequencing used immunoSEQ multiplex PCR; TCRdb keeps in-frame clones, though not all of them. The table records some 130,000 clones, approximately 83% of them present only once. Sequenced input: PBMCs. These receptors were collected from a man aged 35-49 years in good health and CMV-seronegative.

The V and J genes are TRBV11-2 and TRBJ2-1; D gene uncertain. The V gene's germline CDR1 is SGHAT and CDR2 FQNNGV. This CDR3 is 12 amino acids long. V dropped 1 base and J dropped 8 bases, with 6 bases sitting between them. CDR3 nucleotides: TGTGCCAGCAGCTTAGGAGTGGATGAGCAGTTCTTC. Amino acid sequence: CASSLGVDEQFF.

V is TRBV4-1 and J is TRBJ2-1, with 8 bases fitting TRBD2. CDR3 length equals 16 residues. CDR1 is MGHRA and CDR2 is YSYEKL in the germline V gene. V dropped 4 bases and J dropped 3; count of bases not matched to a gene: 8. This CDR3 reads CASSLTGTSLYNEQFF. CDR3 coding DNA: TGCGCCAGCAGCCTCACCGGGACTAGTCTCTACAATGAGCAGTTCTTC.

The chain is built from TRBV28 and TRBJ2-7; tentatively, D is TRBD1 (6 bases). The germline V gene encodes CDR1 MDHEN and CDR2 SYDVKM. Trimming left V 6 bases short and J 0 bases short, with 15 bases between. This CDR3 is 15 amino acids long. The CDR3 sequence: CASSPTTDSSYEQYF. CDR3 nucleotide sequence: TGTGCCAGCAGCCCCACCACGGACAGCTCCTACGAGCAGTACTTC.

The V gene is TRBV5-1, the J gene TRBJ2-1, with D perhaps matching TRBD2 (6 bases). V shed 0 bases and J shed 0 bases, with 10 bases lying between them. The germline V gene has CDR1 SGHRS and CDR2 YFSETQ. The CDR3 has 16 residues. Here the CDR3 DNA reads TGCGCCAGCAGCTTGGGGCTAGCGTACTCCTACAATGAGCAGTTCTTC. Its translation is CASSLGLAYSYNEQFF.

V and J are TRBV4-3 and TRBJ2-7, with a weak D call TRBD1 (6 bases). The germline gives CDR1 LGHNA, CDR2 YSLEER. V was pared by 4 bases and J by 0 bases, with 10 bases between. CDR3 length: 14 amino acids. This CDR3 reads CASSPTGSSYEQYF. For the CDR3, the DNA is TGCGCCAGCAGCCCTACAGGGAGCTCCTACGAGCAGTACTTC.

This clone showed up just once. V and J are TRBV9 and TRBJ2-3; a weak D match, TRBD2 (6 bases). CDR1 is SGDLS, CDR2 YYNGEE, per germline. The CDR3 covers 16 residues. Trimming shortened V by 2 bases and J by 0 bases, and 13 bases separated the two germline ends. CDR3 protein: CASSVGGGHSTDTQYF. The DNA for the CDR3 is TGTGCCAGCAGCGTCGGGGGAGGACACAGCACAGATACGCAGTATTTT.

CDR3 amino acids: CAWNPGLAPNEQFF. CDR3 in DNA: TGTGCCTGGAACCCGGGACTAGCTCCCAATGAGCAGTTCTTC. The chain uses TRBV30 and TRBJ2-1; 9 bases agree with TRBD2. Germline lookup yields CDR1 GTSNPN and CDR2 SVGIG (reference sequence). The V and J ends lost 4 bases and 6 bases, in that order; junction bases with no gene match: 7. This CDR3 region has 14 residues. Based on the CDR3 plus reference TRBV30 and TRBJ2-1, the full variable domain is SQTIHQWPATLVQPVGSPLSLECTVEGTSNPNLYWYRQAAGRGLQLLFYSVGIGQISSEVPQNLSASRPQDRQFILSSKKLLLSDSGFYLCAWNPGLAPNEQFFGPGTRLTVL.

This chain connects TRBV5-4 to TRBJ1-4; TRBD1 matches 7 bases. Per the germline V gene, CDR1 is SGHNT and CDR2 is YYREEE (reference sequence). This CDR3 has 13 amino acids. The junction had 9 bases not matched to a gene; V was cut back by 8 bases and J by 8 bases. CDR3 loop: CASTDRVGEKLFF. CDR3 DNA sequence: TGTGCCAGTACCGACAGGGTGGGGGAAAAACTGTTTTTT.

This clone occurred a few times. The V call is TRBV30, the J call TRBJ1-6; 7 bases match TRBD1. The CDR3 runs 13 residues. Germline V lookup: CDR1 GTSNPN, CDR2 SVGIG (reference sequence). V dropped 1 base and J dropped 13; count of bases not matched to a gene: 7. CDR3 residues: CAWSGQGHHPLHF. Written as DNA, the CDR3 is TGTGCCTGGAGTGGACAGGGTCATCACCCCCTCCACTTT.

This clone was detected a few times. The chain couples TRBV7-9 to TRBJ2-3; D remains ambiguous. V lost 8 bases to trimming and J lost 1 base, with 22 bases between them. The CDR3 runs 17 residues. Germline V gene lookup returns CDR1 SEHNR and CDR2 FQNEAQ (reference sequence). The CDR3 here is CASENRLWARRTDTQYF. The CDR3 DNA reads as TGTGCCAGCGAGAACCGATTATGGGCCAGGCGCACAGATACGCAGTATTTT.

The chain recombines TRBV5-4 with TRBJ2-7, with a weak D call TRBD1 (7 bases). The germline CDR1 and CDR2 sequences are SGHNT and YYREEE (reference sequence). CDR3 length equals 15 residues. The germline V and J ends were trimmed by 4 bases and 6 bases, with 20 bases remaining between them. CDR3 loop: CASSRADRAGSEQYF. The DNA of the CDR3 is TGTGCCAGCAGCCGAGCCGACAGGGCGGGGAGCGAGCAGTACTTC. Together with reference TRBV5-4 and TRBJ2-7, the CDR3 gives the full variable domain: ETGVTQSPTHLIKTRGQQVTLRCSSQSGHNTVSWYQQALGQGPQFIFQYYREEENGRGNFPPRFSGLQFPNYSSELNVNALELDDSALYLCASSRADRAGSEQYFGPGTRLTVT.

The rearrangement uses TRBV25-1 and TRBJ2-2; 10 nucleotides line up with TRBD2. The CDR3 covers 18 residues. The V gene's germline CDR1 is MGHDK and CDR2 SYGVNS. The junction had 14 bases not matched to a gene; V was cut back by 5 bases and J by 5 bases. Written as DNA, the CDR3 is TGTGCCAGCAGTCCGCGTTCTAGCGGGAGTGGTGGGACCGGGGAGCTGTTTTTT. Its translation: CASSPRSSGSGGTGELFF.

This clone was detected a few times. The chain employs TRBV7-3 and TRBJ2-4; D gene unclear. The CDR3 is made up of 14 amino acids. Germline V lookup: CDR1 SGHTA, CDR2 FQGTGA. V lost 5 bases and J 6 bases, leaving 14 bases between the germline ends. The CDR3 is CASSRSQVGNIQYF. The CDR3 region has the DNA TGTGCCAGCAGCCGATCCCAGGTTGGAAACATTCAGTACTTC.

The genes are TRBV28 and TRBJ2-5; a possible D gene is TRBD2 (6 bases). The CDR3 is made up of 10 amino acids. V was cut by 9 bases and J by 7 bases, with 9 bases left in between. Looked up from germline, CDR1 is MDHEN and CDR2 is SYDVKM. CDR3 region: CASPGGTQYF. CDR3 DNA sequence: TGTGCCAGTCCCGGGGGGACCCAGTACTTC.

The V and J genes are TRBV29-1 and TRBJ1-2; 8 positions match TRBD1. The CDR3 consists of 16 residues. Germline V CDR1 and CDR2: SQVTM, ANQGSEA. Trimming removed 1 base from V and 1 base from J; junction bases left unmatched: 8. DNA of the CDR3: TGCAGCGTTGAAGGACGGCAGGGGGCATATAACTATGGCTACACCTTC. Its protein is CSVEGRQGAYNYGYTF.

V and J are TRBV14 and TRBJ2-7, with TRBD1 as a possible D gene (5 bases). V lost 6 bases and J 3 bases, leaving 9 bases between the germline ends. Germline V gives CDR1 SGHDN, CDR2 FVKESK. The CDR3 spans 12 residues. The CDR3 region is CASRGQGYEQYF. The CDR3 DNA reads TGTGCCAGCAGGGGTCAGGGCTACGAGCAGTACTTC.

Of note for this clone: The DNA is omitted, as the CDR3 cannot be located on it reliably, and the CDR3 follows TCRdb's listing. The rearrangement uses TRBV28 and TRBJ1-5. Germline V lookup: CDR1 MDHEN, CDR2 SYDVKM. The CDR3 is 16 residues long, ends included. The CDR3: CASSSSEGRALQPQHF.

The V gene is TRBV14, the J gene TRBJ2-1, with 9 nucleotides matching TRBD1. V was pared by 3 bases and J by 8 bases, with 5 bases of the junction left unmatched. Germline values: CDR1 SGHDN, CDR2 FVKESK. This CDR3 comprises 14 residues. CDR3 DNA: TGTGCCAGCAGCCACGGACAGGGGTGGGATGAGCAGTTCTTC. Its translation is CASSHGQGWDEQFF.

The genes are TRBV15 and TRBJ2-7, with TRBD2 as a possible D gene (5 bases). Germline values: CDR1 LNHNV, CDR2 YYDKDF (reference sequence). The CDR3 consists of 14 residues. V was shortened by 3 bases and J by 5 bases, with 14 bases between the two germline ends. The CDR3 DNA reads TGTGCCACCAGCAGTAGGCGGGTGTTGGACGAGCAGTACTTC. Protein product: CATSSRRVLDEQYF.

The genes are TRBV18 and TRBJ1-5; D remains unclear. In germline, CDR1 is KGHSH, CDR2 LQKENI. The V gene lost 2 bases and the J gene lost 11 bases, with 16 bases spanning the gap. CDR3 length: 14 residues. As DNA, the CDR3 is TGTGCCAGCTCACCAACGGGTAGTAATTCAGCCCAGCATTTT. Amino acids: CASSPTGSNSAQHF.

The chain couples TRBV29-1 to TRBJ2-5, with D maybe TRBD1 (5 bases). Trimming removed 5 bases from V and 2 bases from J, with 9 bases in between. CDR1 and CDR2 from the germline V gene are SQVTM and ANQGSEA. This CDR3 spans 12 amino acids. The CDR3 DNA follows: TGCAGCGTTTTCGACAGACAAGAGACCCAGTACTTC. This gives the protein CSVFDRQETQYF.

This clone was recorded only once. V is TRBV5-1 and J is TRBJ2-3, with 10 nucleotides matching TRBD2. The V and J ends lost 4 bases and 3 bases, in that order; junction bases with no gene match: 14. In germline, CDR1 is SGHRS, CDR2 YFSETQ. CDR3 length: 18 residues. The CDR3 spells CASSPGTSVRGGTDTQYF. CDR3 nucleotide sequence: TGCGCCAGCAGCCCGGGGACTAGCGTTAGAGGGGGGACAGATACGCAGTATTTT.

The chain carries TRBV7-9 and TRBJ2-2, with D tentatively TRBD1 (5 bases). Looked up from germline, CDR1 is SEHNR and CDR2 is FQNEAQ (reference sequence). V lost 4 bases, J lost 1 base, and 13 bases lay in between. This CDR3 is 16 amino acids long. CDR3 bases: TGTGCCAGCAGCTGGACCGGACAATTGAACACCGGGGAGCTGTTTTTT. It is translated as CASSWTGQLNTGELFF.

CDR3 region: CASSIGGMNEQYF. In DNA, the CDR3 is TGTGCCAGTAGTATAGGGGGCATGAACGAGCAGTACTTC. This chain joins TRBV19 and TRBJ2-7; a weak D match, TRBD1 (5 bases). Trimming removed 1 base at V and 5 bases at J, with 9 bases between. CDR1 is LNHDA and CDR2 is SQIVND in the germline V gene (reference sequence). The CDR3 totals 13 residues.

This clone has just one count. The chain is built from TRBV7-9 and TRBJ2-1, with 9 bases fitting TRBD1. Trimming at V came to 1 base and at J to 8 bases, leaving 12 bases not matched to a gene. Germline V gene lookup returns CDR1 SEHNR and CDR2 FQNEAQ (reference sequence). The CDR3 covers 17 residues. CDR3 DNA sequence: TGTGCCAGCAGCTTAGGGGGGGCGGGGACAGGGCAGCATGAGCAGTTCTTC. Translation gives CASSLGGAGTGQHEQFF.

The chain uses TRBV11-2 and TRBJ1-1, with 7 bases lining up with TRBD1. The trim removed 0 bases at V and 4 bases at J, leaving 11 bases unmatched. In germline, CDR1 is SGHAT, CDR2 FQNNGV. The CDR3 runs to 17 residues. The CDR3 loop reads CASSLEATGYVGTEAFF. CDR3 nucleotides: TGTGCCAGCAGCTTAGAAGCGACAGGGTATGTGGGCACTGAAGCTTTCTTT.

This CDR3 reads CASSSRAPNTGELFF. CDR3 DNA sequence: TGCGCCAGCAGCAGCAGGGCACCGAACACCGGGGAGCTGTTTTTT. The gene calls are TRBV5-1 and TRBJ2-2; D perhaps matches TRBD1 (5 bases). V was trimmed by 4 bases and J by 0 bases, leaving 10 bases between them. There are 15 residues in the CDR3. CDR1 is SGHRS, CDR2 YFSETQ, per germline.

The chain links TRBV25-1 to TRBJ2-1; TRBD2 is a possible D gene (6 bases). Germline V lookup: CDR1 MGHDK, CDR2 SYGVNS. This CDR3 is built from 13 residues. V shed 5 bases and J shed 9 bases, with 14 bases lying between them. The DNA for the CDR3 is TGTGCCAGCAGTTACGTCGTGGAGGGTGAGCAGTTCTTC. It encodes CASSYVVEGEQFF.